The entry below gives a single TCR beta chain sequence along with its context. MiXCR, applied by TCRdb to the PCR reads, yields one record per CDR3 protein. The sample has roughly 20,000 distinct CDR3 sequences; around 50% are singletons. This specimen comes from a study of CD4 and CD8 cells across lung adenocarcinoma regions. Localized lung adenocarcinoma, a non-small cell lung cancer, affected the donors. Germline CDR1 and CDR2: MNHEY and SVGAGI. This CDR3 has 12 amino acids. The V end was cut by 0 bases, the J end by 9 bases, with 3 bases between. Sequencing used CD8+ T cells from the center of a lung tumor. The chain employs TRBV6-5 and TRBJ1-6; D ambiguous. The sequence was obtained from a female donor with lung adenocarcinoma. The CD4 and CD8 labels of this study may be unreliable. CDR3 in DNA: TGTGCCAGCAGTTACTCGAGTTCACCCCTCCACTTT. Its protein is CASSYSSSPLHF.